This TCR beta chain was sequenced during a study of shared clonotypes between healthy human individuals. Trimming removed 4 bases from V and 0 bases from J, with 13 bases in between. Germline V CDR1 and CDR2: SGDLS, YYNGEE. The CDR3 runs 15 residues. TCRdb's copy holds only in-frame clones and misses some; the assay was immunoSEQ multiplex PCR. The sample records roughly 1,500,000 clones, approximately 98.5% being singletons. The chain links TRBV9 to TRBJ2-5; D unclear. The origin of this receptor is a young man in good health. The material sequenced was naive CD4+ T cells sorted from blood. Subset indicated: CD45RA+ positively selected. In DNA form, the CDR3 reads TGTGCCAGCAGCCCCATGGGGAACTACCAAGAGACCCAGTACTTC. It encodes CASSPMGNYQETQYF.